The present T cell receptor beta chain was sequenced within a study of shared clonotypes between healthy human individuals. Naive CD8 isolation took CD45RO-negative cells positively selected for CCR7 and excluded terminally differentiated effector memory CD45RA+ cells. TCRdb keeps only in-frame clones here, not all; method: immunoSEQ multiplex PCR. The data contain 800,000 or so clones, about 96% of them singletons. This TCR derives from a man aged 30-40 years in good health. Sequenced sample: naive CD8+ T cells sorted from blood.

CDR3 amino acids: CASSLQGSNEKLFF. As DNA, the CDR3 is TGTGCCAGCAGTTTACAGGGATCTAATGAAAAACTGTTTTTT. The V and J genes are TRBV27 and TRBJ1-4; perhaps TRBD1 as D (5 bases). Germline CDR1 and CDR2: MNHEY and SMNVEV (reference sequence). The V end was cut by 2 bases, the J end by 3 bases, with 7 bases between. There are 14 residues in the CDR3.